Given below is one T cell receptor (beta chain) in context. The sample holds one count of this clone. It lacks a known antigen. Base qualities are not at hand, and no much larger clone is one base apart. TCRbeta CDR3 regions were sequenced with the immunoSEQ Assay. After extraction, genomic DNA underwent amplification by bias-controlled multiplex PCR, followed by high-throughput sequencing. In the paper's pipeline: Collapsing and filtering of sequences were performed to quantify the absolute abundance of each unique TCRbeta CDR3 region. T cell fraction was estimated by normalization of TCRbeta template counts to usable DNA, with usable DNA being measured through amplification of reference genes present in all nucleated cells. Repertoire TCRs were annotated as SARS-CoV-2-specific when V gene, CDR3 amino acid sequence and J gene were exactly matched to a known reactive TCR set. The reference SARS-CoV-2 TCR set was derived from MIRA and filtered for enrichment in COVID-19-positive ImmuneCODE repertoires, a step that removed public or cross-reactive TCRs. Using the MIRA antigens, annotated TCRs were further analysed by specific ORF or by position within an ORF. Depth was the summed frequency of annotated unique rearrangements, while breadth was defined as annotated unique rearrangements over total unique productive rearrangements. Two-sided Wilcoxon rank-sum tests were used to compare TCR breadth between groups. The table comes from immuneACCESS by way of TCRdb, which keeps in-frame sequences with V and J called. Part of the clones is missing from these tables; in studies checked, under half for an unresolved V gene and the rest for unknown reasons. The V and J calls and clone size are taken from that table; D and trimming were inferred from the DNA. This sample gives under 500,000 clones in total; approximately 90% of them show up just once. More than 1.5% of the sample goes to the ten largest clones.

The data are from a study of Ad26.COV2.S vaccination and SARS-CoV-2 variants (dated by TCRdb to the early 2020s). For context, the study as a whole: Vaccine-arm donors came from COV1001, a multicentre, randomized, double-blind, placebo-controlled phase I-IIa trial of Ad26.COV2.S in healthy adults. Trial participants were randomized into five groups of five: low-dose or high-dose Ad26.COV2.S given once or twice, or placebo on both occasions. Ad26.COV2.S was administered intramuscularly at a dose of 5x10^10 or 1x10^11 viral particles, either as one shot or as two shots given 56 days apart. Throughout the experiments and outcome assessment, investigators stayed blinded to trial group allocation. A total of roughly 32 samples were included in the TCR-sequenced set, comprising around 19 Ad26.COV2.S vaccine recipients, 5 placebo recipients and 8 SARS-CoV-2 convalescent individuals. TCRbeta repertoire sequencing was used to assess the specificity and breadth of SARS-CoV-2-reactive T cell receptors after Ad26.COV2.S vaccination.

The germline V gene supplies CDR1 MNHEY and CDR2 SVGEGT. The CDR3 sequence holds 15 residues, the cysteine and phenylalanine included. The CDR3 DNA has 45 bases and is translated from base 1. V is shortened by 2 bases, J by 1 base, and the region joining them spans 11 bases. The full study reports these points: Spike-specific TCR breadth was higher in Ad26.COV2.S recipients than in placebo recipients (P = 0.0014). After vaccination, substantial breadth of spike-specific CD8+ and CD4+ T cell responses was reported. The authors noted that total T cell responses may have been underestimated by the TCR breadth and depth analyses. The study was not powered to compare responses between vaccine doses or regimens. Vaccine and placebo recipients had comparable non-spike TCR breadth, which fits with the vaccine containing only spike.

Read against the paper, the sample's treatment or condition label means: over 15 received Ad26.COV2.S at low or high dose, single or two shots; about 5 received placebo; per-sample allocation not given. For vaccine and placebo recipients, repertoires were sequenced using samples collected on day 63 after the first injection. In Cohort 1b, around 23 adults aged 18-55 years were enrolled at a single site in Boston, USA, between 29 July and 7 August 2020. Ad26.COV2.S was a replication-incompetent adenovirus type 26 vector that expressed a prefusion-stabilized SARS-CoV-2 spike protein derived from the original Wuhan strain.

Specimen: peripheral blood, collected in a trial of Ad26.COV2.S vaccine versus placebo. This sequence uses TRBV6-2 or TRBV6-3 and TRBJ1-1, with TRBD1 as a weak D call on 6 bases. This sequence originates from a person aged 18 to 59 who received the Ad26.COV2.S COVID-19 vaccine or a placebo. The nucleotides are TGTGCCAGCAGTTACAGGGGGGCAGGGAACACTGAAGCTTTCTTT. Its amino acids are CASSYRGAGNTEAFF.